This T cell receptor (beta chain) was found in a study of CD4 T cells in relation to SARS-CoV-2 and coronaviruses. Study observations and caveats: According to naive versus memory sequencing, detected responses are memory recall, not newly primed.

V was cut by 2 bases and J by 8 bases, with 13 bases left in between. This CDR3 is built from 15 residues. Germline V lookup: CDR1 MNHEY, CDR2 SVGAGI. Survey-level TCR-beta sequencing used DNA from CEF-cultured naive and memory CD4+ T cells. This table comes from immunoSEQ multiplex PCR, and its TCRdb copy is limited to in-frame clones, with some not included. The sample yields about 38,000 clones, about three quarters seen once. Notes on this clone: Its cognate antigen is unknown.

The TCR was taken from an adult with COVID-19. The rearrangement links TRBV6-5 to TRBJ1-6; D gene uncertain. Sequencing was done on a sample of memory CD4+ T cells from PBMCs, cultured in vitro. In nucleotides, the CDR3 is TGTGCCAGCAGTTACATCGGGTCGTCGGATTCACCCCTCCACTTT. Amino acids: CASSYIGSSDSPLHF.